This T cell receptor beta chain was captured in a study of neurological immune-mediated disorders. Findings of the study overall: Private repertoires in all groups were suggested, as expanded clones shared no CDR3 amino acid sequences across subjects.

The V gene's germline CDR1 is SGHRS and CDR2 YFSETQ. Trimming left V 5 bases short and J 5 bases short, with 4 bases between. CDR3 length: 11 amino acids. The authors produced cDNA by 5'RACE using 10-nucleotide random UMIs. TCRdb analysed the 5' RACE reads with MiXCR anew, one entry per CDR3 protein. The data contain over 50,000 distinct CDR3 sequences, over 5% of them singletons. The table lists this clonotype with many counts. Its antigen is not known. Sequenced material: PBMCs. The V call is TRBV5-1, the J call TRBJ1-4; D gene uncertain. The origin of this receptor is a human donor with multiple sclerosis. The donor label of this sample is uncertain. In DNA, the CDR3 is TGCGCCAGCAGGTTCAATGAAAAACTGTTTTTT. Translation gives CASRFNEKLFF.